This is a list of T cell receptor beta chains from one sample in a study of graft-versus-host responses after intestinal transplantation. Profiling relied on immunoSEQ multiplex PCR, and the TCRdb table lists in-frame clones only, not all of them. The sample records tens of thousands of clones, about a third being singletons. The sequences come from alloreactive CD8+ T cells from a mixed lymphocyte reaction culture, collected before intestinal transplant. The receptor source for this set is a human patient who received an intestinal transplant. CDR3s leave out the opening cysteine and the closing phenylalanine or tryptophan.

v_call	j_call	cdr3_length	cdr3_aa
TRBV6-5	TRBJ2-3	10	ASSLGPDTQY
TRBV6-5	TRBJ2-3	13	ASSVGVASTDTQY
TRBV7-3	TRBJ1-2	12	ASSLYQSADGYT
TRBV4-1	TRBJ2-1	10	ASSQDYNEQF
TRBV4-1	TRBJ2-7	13	ASSQEAWSVYEQY
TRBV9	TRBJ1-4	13	ASSEGVRANEKLF
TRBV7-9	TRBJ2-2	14	ASSPWGLARTGELF
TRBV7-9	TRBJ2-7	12	ASSSPLQPYEQY
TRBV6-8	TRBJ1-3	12	ASSHRVGGNTIY
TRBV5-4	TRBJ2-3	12	ASLDRVAGDTQY
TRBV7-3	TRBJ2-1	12	ASSLGGSYNEQF
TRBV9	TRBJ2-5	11	ASSGTSTETQY
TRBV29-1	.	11	SVEGGNSYEQY
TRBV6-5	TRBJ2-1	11	ASSRGSYNEQF
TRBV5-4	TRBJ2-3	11	ASSLPGSDTQY
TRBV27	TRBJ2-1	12	ASSLSGVVNEQF
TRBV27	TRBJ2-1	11	ASSTGRYNEQF
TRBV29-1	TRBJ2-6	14	SVVSSGSSGANVLT
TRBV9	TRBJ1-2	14	ASSVEAGMGVGGYT
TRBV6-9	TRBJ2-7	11	ASSYGTRHEQY
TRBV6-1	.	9	ASRSSYEQY
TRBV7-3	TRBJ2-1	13	ASSLLAGSYNEQF
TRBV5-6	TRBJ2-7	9	ASSSPYEQY
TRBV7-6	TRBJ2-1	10	ASSLVNNEQF
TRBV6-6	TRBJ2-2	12	ASTTGANTGELF
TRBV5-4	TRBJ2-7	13	ASSLEQGAPPRQY
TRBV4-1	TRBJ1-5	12	ASSQVYGNQPQH
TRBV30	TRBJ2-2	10	AWNKRVGELF
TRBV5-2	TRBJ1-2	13	ASSRGTDQGNGYT
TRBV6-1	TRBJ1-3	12	ASSESGGWNTIY
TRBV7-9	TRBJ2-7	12	ASSSDRSSYEQY
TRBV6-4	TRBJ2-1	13	ASSRLAGGLNEQF
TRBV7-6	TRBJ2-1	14	ASSLAASGGATEQF
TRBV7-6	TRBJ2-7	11	ASSFGHSYEQY
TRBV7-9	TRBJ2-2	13	ASSSPEPNTGELF
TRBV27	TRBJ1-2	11	ASSLGQGYGYT
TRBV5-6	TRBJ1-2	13	ASSWGTDQGNGYT
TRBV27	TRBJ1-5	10	ASSFTGGVQH
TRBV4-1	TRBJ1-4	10	ASSQGHEKLF
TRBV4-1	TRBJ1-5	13	ASSQDGGSNQPQH
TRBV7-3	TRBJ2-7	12	ASSYTSGRYEQY
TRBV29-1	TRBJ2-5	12	SVEEAGGGETQY
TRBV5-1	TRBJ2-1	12	ASSLVGSHNEQF
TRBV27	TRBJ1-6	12	ASSFGGLNSPLH
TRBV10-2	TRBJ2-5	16	ASSGPHPGLAGAETQY
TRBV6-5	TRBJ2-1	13	ASSAFGGISIEQF
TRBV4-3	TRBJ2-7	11	ASSQDWGYEQY
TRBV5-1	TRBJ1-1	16	ASWIWPGTGAMNTEAF
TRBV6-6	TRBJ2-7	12	ASRALREGGEQY
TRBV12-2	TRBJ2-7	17	ASRLALGHNITRSYEQY
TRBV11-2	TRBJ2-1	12	ASKQAGAYNEQF
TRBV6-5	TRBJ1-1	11	ASSYLRNTEAF
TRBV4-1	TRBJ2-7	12	ASSRLRSSYEQY